A selection of T cell receptor beta chains follows, all from one sample in a study of response to subunit inactivated influenza vaccine. TCRdb fed the RT-PCR reads into MiXCR, producing one record per CDR3 protein. The profile covers some 600,000 distinct CDR3 sequences, with about 14% appearing a single time and 7.6% taken by the ten largest. Sequenced material: PBMCs from blood, taken 14 days before vaccination. The receptors shown here come from a man aged 45 to 65 who received an inactivated influenza vaccine. Each CDR3 is given without its conserved first and last residue.

cdr3_aa v_call
ASSLNPWGRDSPLH TRBV7-2
ASSFGGGFSSGANVLT TRBV28
ASSELAGAHEQY TRBV6-1
ASTATGTGYFGYT TRBV5-1
ASSRTGLGQY TRBV27
ASSQVEAGAGPTDTQY TRBV4-2
ASSPPGGGTEAF TRBV5-1
ASSLPRQGWAPGELF TRBV7-2
ASSIVPGQVSPLHYEQY TRBV11-2
ASSTRTDLYGYT TRBV2
ASSPGIGRSTEAF TRBV11-2
ASSIPTPTARGLF TRBV6-2/TRBV6-3
ASSHPAGTGQF TRBV7-2
SATTLSGGANEQF TRBV20-1
ATSKGLAGVFDEQY TRBV15
ASSQDQIQETQY TRBV3-1
ASSLDGARGNTIY TRBV5-1
ASSHTADTQY TRBV7-9
ASTRRRQGTSGANVLT TRBV11-1
ASSAGGLAPSYNEQF TRBV9
ASRLDHIRVQETQY TRBV7-9
ASNRPEGKATGELF TRBV12-3/TRBV12-4
ASSFDSLYEQY TRBV5-1
ASRKPGAAELNTEAF TRBV6-1
ASSYSGRAGGAETQY TRBV6-5
ASSLDSGRGRWYQETQY TRBV11-2
SASGTAGNEQY TRBV20-1
ASSFRGRLDEQF TRBV5-1
ASSPFSGMRF TRBV7-2
ASSWTSGGRNEQF TRBV12-3/TRBV12-4
ASSQGQRATYEQY TRBV5-1
ASLRTGTPTNYGYT TRBV30
ASSWSGRIFGSAYEQY TRBV5-1
SATGQGPDEQF TRBV20-1
ASSLEAGRSPLH TRBV11-2
ASSYSIGGEQF TRBV6-5
ASSRGVTYEQY TRBV6-1
AISESWQGADTQY TRBV10-3
ASRTHPGELF TRBV12-3/TRBV12-4
ASSFLGTGISGANVLT TRBV28
SVEPAGLAGTDTQY TRBV29-1
SARVIVGSYRTDTQY TRBV20-1
ASSYSKPSGRVTYEQY TRBV6-5
ASSHPGTGEADQY TRBV4-1
ASSLGGDRETQY TRBV12-3/TRBV12-4
SASTGALEGEQF TRBV20-1
ASSQEVLPNTGELF TRBV4-1
SARTGANVLT TRBV20-1